The 21 T cell receptor beta chains below were found in one sample sequenced in a study of blood T cells in healthy people across ages. The use of a sample-barcoded 5' primer and a J-beta primer mix characterized a second PCR of about 7 to 12 cycles. TCRdb re-derived calls from the 5' RACE reads in MiXCR, one entry per CDR3 protein. The sample records about 290,000 distinct CDR3 sequences, around 27% being singletons. Sequencing used blood. The receptors were sampled from a woman in her seventies in good health.

The sample holds a few counts of this clonotype. The chain has TRBV7-6 and TRBJ2-3; D uncertain. The V end lost 3 bases, the J end lost 4 bases, and 11 bases lay between the germline ends. The CDR3 loop spans 14 amino acids. Germline V CDR1 and CDR2: SGHVS, FNYEAQ. The CDR3 sequence: CASSLTGVPDTQYF. DNA for the CDR3: TGTGCCAGCAGCTTGACGGGTGTCCCAGATACGCAGTATTTT.

The chain couples TRBV15 to TRBJ1-1; D not resolved. The V gene lost 3 bases and the J gene lost 2 bases, with 13 bases spanning the gap. The CDR3 totals 15 residues. Germline assignment: CDR1 LNHNV and CDR2 YYDKDF (reference sequence). The CDR3 loop reads CATSRAMGLNTEAFF. The CDR3 DNA follows: TGTGCCACCAGCAGGGCAATGGGCCTCAACACTGAAGCTTTCTTT.

The chain recombines TRBV7-2 with TRBJ1-1; the D is unclear. Per the germline V gene, CDR1 is SGHTA and CDR2 is FQGNSA. The CDR3 consists of 15 residues. V gave up 4 bases and J gave up 4 bases, with 16 bases separating them. CDR3 coding DNA: TGTGCCAGCAGCTCCCGACGGGATGTGAGCACTGAAGCTTTCTTT. Translation gives CASSSRRDVSTEAFF.

This rearrangement joins TRBV20-1 to TRBJ2-1, with D uncertain. V gave up 3 bases and J gave up 4 bases, with 10 bases separating them. This CDR3 comprises 13 residues. CDR1 is DFQATT, CDR2 SNEGSKA, per germline (reference sequence). CDR3 sequence (DNA): TGCAGTGCTAGGGGCCCCCGATACAATGAGCAGTTCTTC. Protein: CSARGPRYNEQFF.

This clonotype was counted ten times or more. The gene calls are TRBV29-1 and TRBJ2-7; D remains unclear. Germline values: CDR1 SQVTM, CDR2 ANQGSEA. This CDR3 is 12 amino acids long. Trimming removed 0 bases from V and 6 bases from J, with 9 bases in between. CDR3 coding DNA: TGCAGCGTTGAAGAGGGGATAAGCGAGCAGTACTTC. It translates to CSVEEGISEQYF.

J is TRBJ2-1 and V is TRBV27; TRBD1 aligns across 7 bases. This CDR3 comprises 16 residues. V was pared by 2 bases and J by 2 bases, with 6 bases of the junction left unmatched. Germline assignment: CDR1 MNHEY and CDR2 SMNVEV (reference sequence). DNA for the CDR3: TGTGCCAGCAGTTTACCAGGGGGACCAACCTACAATGAGCAGTTCTTC. It specifies CASSLPGGPTYNEQFF.

The chain carries TRBV7-2 and TRBJ2-7; the match to TRBD1 covers 8 bases. Looked up from germline, CDR1 is SGHTA and CDR2 is FQGNSA. CDR3 length: 15 residues. J gave up 4 bases and V 1 base, and 6 bases lay outside the gene matches. DNA for the CDR3: TGTGCCAGCAGCTTAGATTCAGGGGGCAAGTACGAGCAGTACTTC. This codes for CASSLDSGGKYEQYF. Using reference TRBV7-2 and TRBJ2-7 for the parts outside the CDR3, the full variable domain is GAGVSQSPSNKVTEKGKDVELRCDPISGHTALYWYRQSLGQGLEFLIYFQGNSAPDKSGLPSDRFSAERTGGSVSTLTIQRTQQEDSAVYLCASSLDSGGKYEQYFGPGTRLTVT.

A few counts support this clonotype. This chain uses TRBV15 with TRBJ2-7, with D maybe TRBD2 (6 bases). CDR3 length: 15 amino acids. The ends were cut back, 0 bases at V and 2 bases at J, with 11 bases in the middle. Germline V gene sequence: CDR1 LNHNV, CDR2 YYDKDF (reference sequence). The CDR3 is CATSRETGDPYEQYF. In DNA form, the CDR3 reads TGTGCCACCAGCAGAGAAACGGGAGACCCCTACGAGCAGTACTTC.

This chain connects TRBV5-1 to TRBJ2-3, with a possible D match to TRBD1 (6 bases). The V gene lost 4 bases and the J gene lost 5 bases, with 23 bases spanning the gap. CDR1 is SGHRS, CDR2 YFSETQ, per germline. This CDR3 has 17 residues. The CDR3 bases are TGCGCCAGCAGCGCTGTTTATTGGGCAGGGGCTCGAGATACGCAGTATTTT. Its translation: CASSAVYWAGARDTQYF.

J is TRBJ2-5 and V is TRBV11-1; 9 positions agree with TRBD1. Trimming took 5 bases from V and 2 from J; bases not matched to a gene: 3. CDR3 size: 14 residues. In germline, CDR1 is SGHAT, CDR2 FQDESV (reference sequence). CDR3 amino acids: CASSRDRDQETQYF. Written as DNA, the CDR3 is TGTGCCAGCAGCCGGGACAGGGATCAAGAGACCCAGTACTTC. Full variable domain (rest looked up from reference TRBV11-1 and TRBJ2-5): EAEVAQSPRYKITEKSQAVAFWCDPISGHATLYWYRQILGQGPELLVQFQDESVVDDSQLPKDRFSAERLKGVDSTLKIQPAELGDSAMYLCASSRDRDQETQYFGPGTRLLVL.

V gene TRBV3-1 combines with J gene TRBJ2-5; TRBD2 matches at 12 bases. The V gene's germline CDR1 is LGHDT and CDR2 YNNKEL (reference sequence). With V trimmed by 4 bases and J by 11 bases, 5 bases remained unmatched. This CDR3 comprises 13 residues. CDR3 region: CASSRTSGDSQYF. The CDR3, as DNA: TGTGCCAGCAGCCGGACTAGCGGGGATTCGCAGTACTTC.

This clonotype was seen at least ten times. V and J are TRBV10-3 and TRBJ1-6; D is unclear. Trimming removed 5 bases at V and 10 bases at J, with 21 bases between. Germline V gene data show CDR1 as ENHRY and CDR2 as SYGVKD. The CDR3 contains 16 residues. CDR3 nucleotide sequence: TGTGCCATCAGTACCTCTAAGGGAGGGAAGGACTCACCCCTCCACTTT. It is translated as CAISTSKGGKDSPLHF.

The chain links TRBV7-9 to TRBJ2-7; 7 bases agree with TRBD1. V shed 5 bases and J 11 bases; nucleotides not matched to a gene: 9. Germline lookup yields CDR1 SEHNR and CDR2 FQNEAQ (reference sequence). The CDR3 is 12 residues long. Written as DNA, the CDR3 is TGTGCCAGCAGCCAGCAGGGGGTGAAAAAGTACTTC. This codes for CASSQQGVKKYF.

There are a few counts of this clonotype. J is TRBJ2-7 and V is TRBV7-2; 10 bases line up with TRBD2. CDR1 is SGHTA and CDR2 is FQGNSA in the germline V gene. The CDR3 loop spans 14 amino acids. J gave up 2 bases and V 5 bases, and 3 bases lay outside the gene matches. CDR3 DNA sequence: TGTGCCAGCAGCGCCGGACTAGCGGCCTACGAGCAGTACTTC. As protein: CASSAGLAAYEQYF.

V gene TRBV7-2 combines with J gene TRBJ2-1; D remains ambiguous. With 1 base removed from V and 9 bases from J, the gap between germline ends came to 4 bases. The CDR3 consists of 11 residues. Germline CDR1 reads SGHTA; CDR2 reads FQGNSA. The CDR3 DNA reads TGTGCCAGCAGCTTAGTTTCTGAGCAGTTCTTC. This gives the protein CASSLVSEQFF.

The table lists this clonotype with a few counts. The rearrangement joins TRBV7-9 to TRBJ1-4; the match to TRBD1 covers 10 bases. CDR1 and CDR2 (germline): SEHNR, FQNEAQ (reference sequence). V was pared by 5 bases and J by 8 bases, with 8 bases of the junction left unmatched. The CDR3 is made up of 15 amino acids. The CDR3 DNA reads as TGTGCCAGCAGCCATGAGACAGGGGGCACAGAAAAACTGTTTTTT. Its translation is CASSHETGGTEKLFF. Variable domain in full (rest from reference TRBV7-9 and TRBJ1-4): DTGVSQNPRHKITKRGQNVTFRCDPISEHNRLYWYRQTLGQGPEFLTYFQNEAQLEKSRLLSDRFSAERPKGSFSTLEIQRTEQGDSAMYLCASSHETGGTEKLFFGSGTQLSVL.

The chain uses TRBV20-1 and TRBJ2-5, with no clear D. The CDR3 is 14 residues long. Trimming shortened V by 5 bases and J by 2 bases, and 15 bases separated the two germline ends. The germline V gene encodes CDR1 DFQATT and CDR2 SNEGSKA (reference sequence). The CDR3 sequence: CSAPPAVLQETQYF. Written as DNA, the CDR3 is TGCAGTGCTCCGCCCGCTGTCCTACAAGAGACCCAGTACTTC.

This clonotype was counted only a few times. V and J are TRBV14 and TRBJ1-4; TRBD1 agrees at 7 bases. Trimming cost V 0 bases and J 5 bases; bases outside gene matches: 3. The CDR3 extends over 15 amino acids. Germline CDR1 is SGHDN and CDR2 is FVKESK. Written as DNA, the CDR3 is TGTGCCAGCAGCCAAGAACAGGGGATAAATGAAAAACTGTTTTTT. Encoded protein: CASSQEQGINEKLFF.

This chain joins TRBV9 and TRBJ2-1, with D possibly being TRBD2 (6 bases). V was pared by 5 bases and J by 3 bases, with 18 bases between. The CDR3 extends over 16 amino acids. Germline assignment: CDR1 SGDLS and CDR2 YYNGEE. CDR3 in DNA: TGTGCCAGCAGTTATAGCGGTTCCTCCTTCTACAATGAGCAGTTCTTC. It codes for CASSYSGSSFYNEQFF.

The chain combines TRBV27 with TRBJ2-5; 12 bases line up with TRBD2. After removal of 5 bases from V and 6 bases from J, the junction contained 4 bases not matched to a gene. Per germline, CDR1 MNHEY and CDR2 SMNVEV (reference sequence). The CDR3 has 14 amino acids. CDR3 DNA sequence: TGTGCCAGCAGTCCTAGCGGGAGGGGTCAGACCCAGTACTTC. The encoded protein is CASSPSGRGQTQYF.

This clonotype was seen more than once but under ten times. This chain links TRBV27 with TRBJ2-1; 9 bases map to TRBD1. CDR3 length: 13 amino acids. Germline values: CDR1 MNHEY, CDR2 SMNVEV (reference sequence). V dropped 8 bases and J dropped 7; count of bases not matched to a gene: 6. The CDR3 nucleotides read TGTGCCAGCCGGAAACAGGGGGCGAATGAGCAGTTCTTC. This encodes CASRKQGANEQFF.